A selection of T cell receptor beta chains follows, all from one sample in a study of blood T cell repertoires in COVID-19. Profiling relied on immunoSEQ multiplex PCR, and the TCRdb table lists in-frame clones only, not all of them. The repertoire holds around 280,000 clones, with more than 75% as singletons. The source material was peripheral blood. The receptor set was obtained from a man aged 70-80 years with acute or convalescent COVID-19. Both conserved end residues are part of each CDR3. A D gene is named only where the DNA matches it firmly. The size of a clone is reported for some rows only, either as once, few or many, or as a class for expanded clones.

14	NA	TRBV19	NA	TRBJ2-2	TGTGCCAGTAGTCCATCCGACAGGACCGGGGAGCTGTTTTTT	CASSPSDRTGELFF
15	NA	TRBV6-2/TRBV6-3	NA	TRBJ2-1	TGTGCCAGCAGTCAACAGATCGGGGTTGGCAATGAGCAGTTCTTC	CASSQQIGVGNEQFF
14	NA	TRBV4-3	NA	TRBJ1-1	TGCGCCAGCAGCCAAGAGAACTTGGGCAGAGAAGCTTTCTTT	CASSQENLGREAFF
13	few	TRBV6-5	NA	TRBJ1-2	TGTGCCAGCAGAAAACAGGGCCTCTATGGCTACACCTTC	CASRKQGLYGYTF
15	NA	TRBV28	NA	TRBJ1-2	TGTGCCAGCAGTTTATCGGGGGGAGCTAACTATGGCTACACCTTC	CASSLSGGANYGYTF
11	NA	TRBV30	NA	TRBJ2-3	TGTGCCTGGAGCTACTCAGATACGCAGTATTTT	CAWSYSDTQYF
16	NA	TRBV18	TRBD2	TRBJ2-7	TGTGCCAGCTCACCACCAACTTCGGGAGGGCCTACCGAGCAGTACTTC	CASSPPTSGGPTEQYF
14	NA	TRBV19	NA	TRBJ2-2	TGTGCCAGTAGTATAGATTGGCTCACCGGGGAGCTGTTTTTT	CASSIDWLTGELFF
14	NA	TRBV6-5	NA	TRBJ2-7	TGTGCCAGCTCGGAGAGGGTTCGGTCCTACGAGCAGTACTTC	CASSERVRSYEQYF
17	NA	TRBV7-2	TRBD2	TRBJ2-1	TGTGCCAGCAGCTTACGCCGGACTAGCGGGGGGGCAGGGGAGCAGTTCTTC	CASSLRRTSGGAGEQFF
13	NA	TRBV5-5	NA	TRBJ1-2	TGTGCAAGTCAGGGCAGGGATAACTATGGCTACACCTTC	CASQGRDNYGYTF
13	NA	TRBV5-1	NA	TRBJ1-1	TGCGCCAGCAGCCGGGACATGAACACTGAAGCTTTCTTT	CASSRDMNTEAFF
15	NA	TRBV7-9	TRBD1	TRBJ1-4	TGTGCCAGCAGCATGGGGGACAGGGTTAATGAAAAACTGTTTTTT	CASSMGDRVNEKLFF
15	NA	TRBV2	NA	TRBJ2-4	TGTGCCAGCAGTGACAGGGGTAGTGCCAAAAACATTCAGTACTTC	CASSDRGSAKNIQYF
15	NA	TRBV27	NA	TRBJ1-2	TGTGCCAGCAGTTTAAAGCCGGAGGGGTACTATGGCTACACCTTC	CASSLKPEGYYGYTF
15	NA	TRBV27	TRBD1	TRBJ1-4	TGTGCCAGCAGCCGAACCGGGACAGGGAAAGAAAAACTGTTTTTT	CASSRTGTGKEKLFF
15	NA	TRBV7-9	NA	TRBJ1-4	TGTGCCAGCAGCTTAGAAGGGGTAACTAATGAAAAACTGTTTTTT	CASSLEGVTNEKLFF
17	NA	TRBV7-2	NA	TRBJ1-2	TGTGCCAGCAGTCCCGGGGGGCTACCGGGAACTGAGTATGGCTACACCTTC	CASSPGGLPGTEYGYTF
15	NA	TRBV6-5	NA	TRBJ2-2	TGTGCCAGCAGTTACTCGAATCCGGGATCCGGGGAGCTGTTTTTT	CASSYSNPGSGELFF
15	few	TRBV5-1	TRBD2	TRBJ2-1	TGCGCCAGCAGGCCGGGGACTAGCGGGAGTCATGAGCAGTTCTTC	CASRPGTSGSHEQFF
15	NA	TRBV15	NA	TRBJ2-3	TGTGCCACCAGCAGAGGGCAGGGCGGCACAGATACGCAGTATTTT	CATSRGQGGTDTQYF
13	NA	TRBV2	NA	TRBJ1-2	TGTGCCAGCAGTGAAATGAGGACATATGGCTACACCTTC	CASSEMRTYGYTF
14	NA	TRBV6-5	TRBD1	TRBJ2-7	TGTGCCAGCAGTACTGCGGACAGGGCTTACGAGCAGTACTTC	CASSTADRAYEQYF
14	NA	TRBV7-3	NA	TRBJ2-6	TGTGCCAGCAGCCTGATCGGTGAGGCCAACGTCCTGACTTTC	CASSLIGEANVLTF
13	NA	TRBV7-9	NA	TRBJ1-3	TGTGCCAGCAGCTTAGCGGGCGGAAACACCATATATTTT	CASSLAGGNTIYF
14	NA	TRBV6-6	NA	TRBJ1-5	TGTGCCAGCAGTGACCCCAGGTCGGATCAGCCCCAGCATTTT	CASSDPRSDQPQHF